Below, 19 T cell receptor beta chains from the same sample are listed, as sequenced in a study of cytomegalovirus exposure and HLA in healthy donors. The PCR made use of 60 Vbeta and 13 Jbeta primers. Only in-frame clones appear in the TCRdb table, and some are missing; sequencing was by immunoSEQ multiplex PCR. The sample has about 120,000 clones, 70% to 85% seen once. The sample was PBMCs. The receptors here all came from a woman between 35 and 50 years old in good health and CMV-seropositive.

The V call is TRBV5-4, the J call TRBJ2-3; 7 nucleotides match TRBD2. The CDR3 has 16 residues. Unmatched junction bases numbered 6, after V lost 2 bases and J lost 0 bases. CDR1 and CDR2 from the germline V gene are SGHNT and YYREEE (reference sequence). For the CDR3, the DNA is TGTGCCAGCAGCTTCTCCCTAGCGGCTAGCACAGATACGCAGTATTTT. Amino acids: CASSFSLAASTDTQYF. The variable domain in full, completed from reference TRBV5-4 and TRBJ2-3, reads ETGVTQSPTHLIKTRGQQVTLRCSSQSGHNTVSWYQQALGQGPQFIFQYYREEENGRGNFPPRFSGLQFPNYSSELNVNALELDDSALYLCASSFSLAASTDTQYFGPGTRLTVL.

This rearrangement joins TRBV11-3 to TRBJ2-7; D is unresolved. The CDR3 runs 12 residues. V shed 5 bases and J shed 6 bases, with 11 bases lying between them. Germline V gene data show CDR1 as SGHNT and CDR2 as YENEEA. In DNA, the CDR3 is TGTGCCAGCAGCGCCGGGTTGTTCGAGCAGTACTTC. This gives the protein CASSAGLFEQYF.

This clone was seen only a few times. The chain has TRBV5-1 and TRBJ2-1; 8 nucleotides match TRBD2. V was pared by 3 bases and J by 8 bases, with 7 bases of the junction left unmatched. Germline V gene data show CDR1 as SGHRS and CDR2 as YFSETQ. The CDR3 covers 14 residues. The CDR3 nucleotides are TGCGCCAGCAGCTCCGGGACTAGGGGCCATGAGCAGTTCTTC. This encodes CASSSGTRGHEQFF.

V usage is TRBV5-8 and J usage is TRBJ2-3; D perhaps matches TRBD2 (6 bases). The CDR3 runs to 17 residues. CDR1 is SGHTS, CDR2 YDEGEE, per germline. V lost 1 base to trimming and J lost 6 bases, with 21 bases between them. The chain's CDR3 is CASSLSGASVFFDTQYF. For the CDR3, the DNA is TGTGCCAGCAGCTTGAGTGGGGCTAGCGTTTTTTTTGATACGCAGTATTTT.

Regarding this clone: The junction departs from the called germline gene at one end, perhaps through a read error. The chain combines TRBV7-9 with TRBJ1-4; TRBD1 matches at 7 bases. Germline V lookup: CDR1 SEHNR, CDR2 FQNEAQ (reference sequence). The CDR3 spans 13 residues. CDR3 protein: CSSSRDRAEKLFF. DNA for the CDR3: TGTTCCAGCAGCCGCGACAGGGCTGAAAAACTGTTTTTT.

The chain combines TRBV6-6 with TRBJ2-5; 8 bases line up with TRBD2. CDR3 length equals 15 residues. Trimming removed 6 bases from V and 4 bases from J; junction bases left unmatched: 10. Germline V gene sequence: CDR1 MNHNY, CDR2 SVGAGI (reference sequence). CDR3 amino acids: CASRGAQTSAETQYF. Written as DNA, the CDR3 is TGTGCCAGCAGGGGGGCACAGACTAGCGCAGAGACCCAGTACTTC.

The V gene is TRBV15, the J gene TRBJ1-3, with 7 bases aligning to TRBD1. Germline V gene sequence: CDR1 LNHNV, CDR2 YYDKDF (reference sequence). The trim removed 1 base at V and 4 bases at J, leaving 10 bases unmatched. The CDR3 is 17 residues long. The CDR3 nucleotides are TGTGCCACCAGCAGAGTCCCGACAGGGAGAGGAGGAAACACCATATATTTT. Translated: CATSRVPTGRGGNTIYF.

V is TRBV5-1 and J is TRBJ1-1; D unclear. V lost 4 bases, J lost 11 bases, and 18 bases lay in between. Germline-derived CDR1 and CDR2 are SGHRS and YFSETQ. There are 13 residues in the CDR3. CDR3 region: CASSPTGYEPAFF. CDR3 bases: TGCGCCAGCAGCCCCACGGGGTATGAGCCGGCTTTCTTT.

The rearrangement links TRBV29-1 to TRBJ2-7; TRBD2 matches 7 bases. Germline V CDR1 and CDR2: SQVTM, ANQGSEA. This CDR3 comprises 11 residues. Unmatched junction bases numbered 6, after V lost 4 bases and J lost 9 bases. DNA of the CDR3: TGCAGCGTTGCCTCAGCGGGAAGGCAGTACTTC. Its translation: CSVASAGRQYF.

The V gene is TRBV12-5, the J gene TRBJ2-7; a possible D gene is TRBD1 (6 bases). The CDR3 extends over 14 amino acids. V lost 7 bases and J 2 bases, leaving 15 bases between the germline ends. Germline V gene lookup returns CDR1 LGHNT and CDR2 FRNRAP. CDR3 nucleotides: TGTGCTAGTGCCCCTCCCGGGACACCCTACGAGCAGTACTTC. It is translated as CASAPPGTPYEQYF. The variable domain in full, completed from reference TRBV12-5 and TRBJ2-7, reads DARVTQTPRHKVTEMGQEVTMRCQPILGHNTVFWYRQTMMQGLELLAYFRNRAPLDDSGMPKDRFSAEMPDATLATLKIQPSEPRDSAVYFCASAPPGTPYEQYFGPGTRLTVT.

In this sample, this clone turned up a few times. J is TRBJ1-4 and V is TRBV29-1; weak D call: TRBD1 (6 bases). The CDR3 runs 14 residues. Germline V gene sequence: CDR1 SQVTM, CDR2 ANQGSEA. V dropped 6 bases and J dropped 3 bases, with 14 bases sitting between them. The CDR3 reads CSVGLQGSNEKLFF. The CDR3 bases are TGCAGCGTCGGCTTACAGGGTTCTAATGAAAAACTGTTTTTT.

This rearrangement joins TRBV5-8 to TRBJ1-1; D not certain. Germline CDR1 reads SGHTS; CDR2 reads YDEGEE. The V and J ends lost 2 bases and 1 base respectively, with 6 bases between them. CDR3 size: 13 residues. CDR3 sequence (DNA): TGTGCCAGCAGCTTCACAGAGAACACTGAAGCTTTCTTT. Translating it yields CASSFTENTEAFF.

This chain joins TRBV7-2 and TRBJ1-1; D uncertain. V was shortened by 2 bases and J by 3 bases, with 7 bases between the two germline ends. Germline V gives CDR1 SGHTA, CDR2 FQGNSA. The CDR3 is 13 amino acids. CDR3 region: CASSLYVDTEAFF. The CDR3, as DNA: TGTGCCAGCAGCTTATATGTAGACACTGAAGCTTTCTTT.

The chain recombines TRBV29-1 with TRBJ2-7; possible D gene TRBD2, 7 bases. Trimming shortened V by 6 bases and J by 4 bases, and 22 bases separated the two germline ends. Germline V gives CDR1 SQVTM, CDR2 ANQGSEA. This CDR3 region has 15 residues. CDR3: CSVYGGEGGRYEQYF. CDR3 DNA: TGCAGCGTGTACGGCGGGGAGGGGGGGAGGTACGAGCAGTACTTC.

This clone was seen once. V and J are TRBV6-4 and TRBJ2-5; 9 positions agree with TRBD1. The CDR3 totals 20 residues. The germline gives CDR1 MRHNA, CDR2 SNTAGT. V shed 2 bases and J 3 bases; nucleotides not matched to a gene: 19. The CDR3 is CASSDVRDSGGQGPKETQYF. CDR3 DNA sequence: TGTGCCAGCAGTGACGTTAGGGATTCCGGGGGACAGGGTCCCAAAGAGACCCAGTACTTC.

V and J are TRBV7-3 and TRBJ2-1; 12 bases fit TRBD2. The CDR3 spans 16 residues. The V segment lost 4 bases and the J segment 2 bases; nucleotides outside the gene matches: 3. Germline V gene sequence: CDR1 SGHTA, CDR2 FQGTGA. CDR3 amino acids: CASSSRLAGAYNEQFF. The CDR3 nucleotides read TGTGCCAGCAGCTCGCGACTAGCGGGAGCCTACAATGAGCAGTTCTTC.

V is TRBV5-1 and J is TRBJ2-1; 10 bases line up with TRBD2. This CDR3 region has 13 residues. V trimming: 5 bases; J trimming: 6 bases; junction bases outside the gene matches: 2. CDR1 and CDR2 from the germline V gene are SGHRS and YFSETQ. This chain's CDR3 is CASRLAGSNEQFF. CDR3 bases: TGCGCCAGCAGACTAGCGGGAAGCAATGAGCAGTTCTTC.

The chain couples TRBV30 to TRBJ2-3; D not certain. Trimming took 0 bases from V and 1 from J, leaving 8 bases between them. This CDR3 is 14 amino acids long. Germline values: CDR1 GTSNPN, CDR2 SVGIG (reference sequence). CDR3 sequence reads: CAWSVNSGTDTQYF. CDR3 nucleotides: TGTGCCTGGAGTGTAAATTCGGGCACAGATACGCAGTATTTT.

The chain has TRBV5-1 and TRBJ2-1; TRBD2 matches at 9 bases. The CDR3 spans 17 residues. The V and J ends lost 4 bases and 7 bases, in that order; junction bases with no gene match: 15. Per germline, CDR1 SGHRS and CDR2 YFSETQ. The CDR3 DNA sequence: TGCGCCAGCAGCCTAGCCGGCCCCAGCGGGAGGAGTAATGAGCAGTTCTTC. Its protein product is CASSLAGPSGRSNEQFF.